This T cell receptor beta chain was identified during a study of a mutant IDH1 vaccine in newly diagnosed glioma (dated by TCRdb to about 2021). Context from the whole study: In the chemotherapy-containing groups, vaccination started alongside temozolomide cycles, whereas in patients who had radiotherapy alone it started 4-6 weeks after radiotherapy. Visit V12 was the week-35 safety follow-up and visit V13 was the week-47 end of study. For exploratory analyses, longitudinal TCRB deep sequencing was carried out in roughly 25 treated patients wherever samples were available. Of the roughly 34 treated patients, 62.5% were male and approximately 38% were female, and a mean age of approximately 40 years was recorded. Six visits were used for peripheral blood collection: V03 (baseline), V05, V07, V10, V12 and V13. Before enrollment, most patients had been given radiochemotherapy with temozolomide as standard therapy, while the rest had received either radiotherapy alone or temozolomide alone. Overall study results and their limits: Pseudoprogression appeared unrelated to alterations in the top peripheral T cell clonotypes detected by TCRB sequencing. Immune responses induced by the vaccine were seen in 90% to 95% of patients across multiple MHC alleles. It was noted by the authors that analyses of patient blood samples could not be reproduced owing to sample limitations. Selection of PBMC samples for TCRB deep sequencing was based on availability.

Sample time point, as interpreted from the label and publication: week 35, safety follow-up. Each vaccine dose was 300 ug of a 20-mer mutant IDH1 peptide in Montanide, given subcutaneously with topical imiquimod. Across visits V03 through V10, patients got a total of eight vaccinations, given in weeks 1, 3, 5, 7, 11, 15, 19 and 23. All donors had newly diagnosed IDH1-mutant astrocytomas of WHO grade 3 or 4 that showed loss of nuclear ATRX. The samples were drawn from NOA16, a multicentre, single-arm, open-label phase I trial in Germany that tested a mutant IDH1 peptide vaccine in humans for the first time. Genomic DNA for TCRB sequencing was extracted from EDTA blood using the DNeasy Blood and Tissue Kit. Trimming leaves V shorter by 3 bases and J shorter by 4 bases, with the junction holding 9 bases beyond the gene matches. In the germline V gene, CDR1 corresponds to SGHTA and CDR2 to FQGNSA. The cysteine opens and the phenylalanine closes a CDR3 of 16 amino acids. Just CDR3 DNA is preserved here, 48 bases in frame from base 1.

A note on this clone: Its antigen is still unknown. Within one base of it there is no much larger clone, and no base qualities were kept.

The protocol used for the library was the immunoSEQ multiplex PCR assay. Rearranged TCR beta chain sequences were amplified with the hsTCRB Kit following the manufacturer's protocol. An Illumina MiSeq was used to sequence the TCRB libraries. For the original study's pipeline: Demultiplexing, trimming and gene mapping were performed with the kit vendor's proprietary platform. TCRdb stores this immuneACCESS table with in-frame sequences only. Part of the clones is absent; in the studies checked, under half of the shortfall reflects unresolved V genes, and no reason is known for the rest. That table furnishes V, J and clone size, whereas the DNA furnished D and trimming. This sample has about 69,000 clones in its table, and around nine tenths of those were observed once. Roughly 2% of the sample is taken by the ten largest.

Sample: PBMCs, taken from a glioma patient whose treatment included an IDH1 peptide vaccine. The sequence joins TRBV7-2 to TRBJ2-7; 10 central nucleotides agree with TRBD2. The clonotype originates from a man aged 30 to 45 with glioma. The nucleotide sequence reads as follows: TGTGCCAGCAGCTTTAGCGGGGGGTACGGGCTGTACGAGCAGTACTTC. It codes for CASSFSGGYGLYEQYF.